The sequence of this T cell receptor beta chain was determined in a study of CD4 T cells in relation to SARS-CoV-2 and coronaviruses. Overall study context: A couple of subjects were Hispanic; patients were about eight males and a few females. The HLA restriction of the shared crossreactive spike epitopes was mapped.

CDR3 length: 11 amino acids. Trimming took off 5 bases at V and 5 bases at J, with 7 bases between the two ends. Germline V lookup: CDR1 SGHTS, CDR2 YDEGEE. Repertoires were generated with immunoSEQ multiplex PCR, while TCRdb's copy carries only in-frame clones and drops some. The table includes 35,000 to 40,000 clones, 75% to 90% detected once. Whole-study findings and limits: Memory recall responses, not primary responses primed in culture, are what the assay detects. Compared with monoreactive clones, crossreactive clones showed significantly weaker SARS-CoV-2 expansion.

As concerns this clone: Its matching antigen is unknown.

This receptor was identified in an adult with COVID-19. The chain uses TRBV5-8 and TRBJ1-2, with D uncertain. Sequencing was done on a sample of memory CD4+ T cells from PBMCs. The CDR3 spells CASRVFYGYTF. CDR3 nucleotides: TGTGCCAGCAGGGTTTTTTATGGCTACACCTTC.